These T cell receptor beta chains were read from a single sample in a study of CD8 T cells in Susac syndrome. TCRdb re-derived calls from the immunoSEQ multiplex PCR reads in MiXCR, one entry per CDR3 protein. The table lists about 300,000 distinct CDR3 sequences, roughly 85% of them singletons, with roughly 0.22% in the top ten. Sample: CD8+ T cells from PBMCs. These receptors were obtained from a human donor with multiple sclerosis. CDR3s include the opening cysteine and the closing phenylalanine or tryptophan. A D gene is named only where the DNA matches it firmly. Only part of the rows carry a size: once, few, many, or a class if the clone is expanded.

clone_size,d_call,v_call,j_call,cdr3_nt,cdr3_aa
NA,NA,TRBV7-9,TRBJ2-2,TGTGCCAGCAGCTTGGCACCTCCCACCGGGGAGCTGTTTTTT,CASSLAPPTGELFF
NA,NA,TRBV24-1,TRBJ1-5,TGTGCCACCCAAGAAGGGTATAGCAATCAGCCCCAGCATTTT,CATQEGYSNQPQHF
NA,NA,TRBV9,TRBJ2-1,TGTGCCAGCAGCGTAGAAGGGCCTCCGCAGTTCTTC,CASSVEGPPQFF
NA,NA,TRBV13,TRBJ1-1,TGTGCCAGCAGCTTATCAGACAGCAACACTGAAGCTTTCTTT,CASSLSDSNTEAFF
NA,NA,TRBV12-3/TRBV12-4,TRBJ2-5,TGTGCCAGCAGTCCCTCCTTTCGGCTGAGGGAGACCCAGTACTTC,CASSPSFRLRETQYF
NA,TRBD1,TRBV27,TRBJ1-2,TGTGCCAGCGGACGAACAGGGGGCGCAGACTATGGCTACACCTTC,CASGRTGGADYGYTF
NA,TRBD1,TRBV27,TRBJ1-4,TGTGCCAGCAGTCCGTGGGACAGCCGAAATGAAAAACTGTTTTTT,CASSPWDSRNEKLFF
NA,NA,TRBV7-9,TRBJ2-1,TGTGCCAGCACAGCGGCCCTCAATGAGCAGTTCTTC,CASTAALNEQFF
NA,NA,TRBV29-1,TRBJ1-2,TGCAGCGTTGCGGTCAACTATGGCTACACCTTC,CSVAVNYGYTF
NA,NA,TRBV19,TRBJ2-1,TGTGCCAGTAGTCCGGACCCGGTTAGTTACAATGAGCAGTTCTTC,CASSPDPVSYNEQFF
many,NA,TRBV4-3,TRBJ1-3,TGCGCCAGCAGCCAAGACCGGACGGTCTCTGGAAACACCATATATTTT,CASSQDRTVSGNTIYF
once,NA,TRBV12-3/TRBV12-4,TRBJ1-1,TGTGCCAGCAGTTATCGAGATGTCGGCACTGAAGCTTTCTTT,CASSYRDVGTEAFF
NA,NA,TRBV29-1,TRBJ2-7,TGCAGCGTTGAAGGGGGCGGGCTGGGGTACGAGCAGTACTTC,CSVEGGGLGYEQYF
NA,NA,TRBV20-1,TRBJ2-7,TGCAGTGCTAGAATCTCACAGGGATTCTACGAGCAGTACTTC,CSARISQGFYEQYF
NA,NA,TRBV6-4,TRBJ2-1,TGTGCCAGCAGTGCACGGGATCGGAATGAGCAGTTCTTC,CASSARDRNEQFF
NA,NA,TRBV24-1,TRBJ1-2,TGTGCCACCAGTGATTTACGGGGAAATGGCTACACCTTC,CATSDLRGNGYTF
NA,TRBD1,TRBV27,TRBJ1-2,TGTGCCAGCAGCTACCTGACAGGGACCGGCTACACCTTC,CASSYLTGTGYTF
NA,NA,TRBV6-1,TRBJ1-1,TGTGCCAGCACCATGACTCTGAACACTGAAGCTTTCTTT,CASTMTLNTEAFF
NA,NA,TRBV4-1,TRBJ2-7,TGCGCCAGCAGCCAGCGGGACGGACTCTACGAGCAGTACTTC,CASSQRDGLYEQYF
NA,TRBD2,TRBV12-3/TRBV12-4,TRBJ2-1,TGTGCCAGCAGTTTAGAGGGACTAGCCGGTCAGCAGTTCTTC,CASSLEGLAGQQFF
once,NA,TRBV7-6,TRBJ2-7,TGTGCCAGCAGCTTACTCTCCGGGACTGGACCATACGAGCAGTACTTC,CASSLLSGTGPYEQYF
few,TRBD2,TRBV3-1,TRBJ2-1,TGTGCCAGCAGCTTAGGACTAGCGGCCTACAATGAGCAGTTCTTC,CASSLGLAAYNEQFF
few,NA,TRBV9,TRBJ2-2,TGTGCCAGCAGCGTGCTCGGGGTCAACACCGGGGAGCTGTTTTTT,CASSVLGVNTGELFF
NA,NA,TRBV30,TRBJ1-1,TGTGCCTGGACATCAGTGAACACTGAAGCTTTCTTT,CAWTSVNTEAFF
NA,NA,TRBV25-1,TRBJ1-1,TGTGCCAGCAGTGAAGGAATGGGACGATCGAACACTGAAGCTTTCTTT,CASSEGMGRSNTEAFF